The clone carrying this TCR beta chain occurred many times. Its antigen is still unknown. The TCR library protocol attached unique molecular identifiers to the individual cDNA molecules. TCRdb redid the calling of the 5' RACE reads with MiXCR, one entry per CDR3 protein. The profile shows about 42,000 distinct CDR3 sequences, around 7% of them singletons. This sample stems from a study of early T cells in non-severe SARS-CoV-2 infection. Study results and caveats: The VDJdb matching leaned toward anti-spike CD8 responses and overlooked private and CD4 specificities.

This CDR3 comprises 14 residues. Trimming left V 6 bases short and J 5 bases short, with 13 bases between. Looked up from germline, CDR1 is MNHNS and CDR2 is SASEGT. The V and J genes are TRBV6-1 and TRBJ1-4; D unresolved. The clonotype originates from an adult who was a healthcare worker with PCR-confirmed SARS-CoV-2 infection or an uninfected control (not recorded which). Sequenced material: whole blood. The CDR3 sequence is CASRPRSLNEKLFF. The CDR3 DNA reads TGTGCCAGCAGACCACGGAGCTTGAATGAAAAACTGTTTTTT.